The clone carrying this T cell receptor (beta chain) was counted a few times. Antigen unknown. V was pared by 2 bases and J by 2 bases, with 5 bases of the junction left unmatched. CDR1 is LGHDT and CDR2 is YNNKEL in the germline V gene (reference sequence). This CDR3 is 15 amino acids long. The data derive from a study of identical twins. Study-level findings and limits: Among monozygotic twins, out-of-frame TCR alpha sharing exceeded what models predicted. Fewer insertions were carried by abundant cord blood beta clonotypes, but none was seen in memory repertoires. Zero-insertion analyses might be partly confounded by invariant T cells like MAIT and iNKT.

A universal primer site came from template switching; cDNA carried unique molecular identifiers. TCRdb reprocessed the 5' RACE reads via MiXCR and lists one record per CDR3 protein. Here the sample spans over 200,000 distinct CDR3 sequences, 9.4% being singletons. V is TRBV3-1 and J is TRBJ1-2, with 7 bases identical to TRBD1. The sample was memory (CD45RO+) T cells sorted from blood. The receptor was derived from a woman under 30 in good health. The CDR3 here is CASSQHRDSNYGYTF. CDR3 nucleotides: TGTGCCAGCAGCCAACACCGGGACAGCAACTATGGCTACACCTTC.